These 2 T cell receptor beta chains came from one sample sequenced in a study of pediatric ulcerative colitis. TCRdb's table, derived via immunoSEQ multiplex PCR, lists solely in-frame clones and lacks some. The sample has about 64,000 clones, 86% seen once; the top ten hold 3% to 4.5%. Sequenced: blood. The receptors shown here come from a boy aged 5-17 years with severe ulcerative colitis.

In its sample, this clone was seen a few times. The chain employs TRBV6-6 and TRBJ1-1; tentative D call: TRBD1 (5 bases). This CDR3 contains 13 residues. Looked up from germline, CDR1 is MNHNY and CDR2 is SVGAGI (reference sequence). The V end was cut by 2 bases, the J end by 6 bases, with 10 bases between. This CDR3 reads CASSYGAMAEAFF. CDR3 sequence (DNA): TGTGCCAGCAGTTACGGGGCGATGGCTGAAGCTTTCTTT.

The chain has TRBV5-4 and TRBJ2-5, with D perhaps being TRBD1 or TRBD2 (5 bases each). V lost 0 bases and J 9 bases, leaving 18 bases between the germline ends. The CDR3 is 15 residues long. Germline V CDR1 and CDR2: SGHNT, YYREEE (reference sequence). The CDR3: CASSLASGAEGAQYF. The CDR3 bases are TGTGCCAGCAGCTTGGCCAGCGGCGCCGAAGGGGCCCAGTACTTC.